This T cell receptor beta chain was identified during a study of T cell repertoires in cytomegalovirus infection. This CDR3 has 17 amino acids. V gave up 0 bases and J gave up 3 bases; unmatched junction bases: 10. The germline gives CDR1 SGHDN, CDR2 FVKESK. Notes on this clonotype: Its antigen is currently unknown.

Via MiXCR, TCRdb re-called the reads, giving one row per CDR3 protein. The sample comprises tens of thousands of distinct CDR3 sequences, roughly 20% of which are singletons, and more than 20% rests with the top ten. The rearrangement links TRBV14 to TRBJ2-7, with TRBD2 matching over 8 bases. The sequence was obtained from a human donor in good health (CMV status not recorded). Some clones in this sample may be carry-over from other donors' samples. Here the sequenced sample was CD8+ T cells from cultured PBMCs, taken from culture after CMV antigen stimulation. CDR3 nucleotides: TGTGCCAGCAGCCAAGATTTGGCGGGAGGACCTTTCTACGAGCAGTACTTC. This sequence encodes CASSQDLAGGPFYEQYF.